This TCR beta chain was retrieved from a study of OX40 agonist ivuxolimab in advanced cancers. For the study at large: A history of anti-PD-1, anti-PD-L1 or anti-CTLA-4 therapy was acceptable, and over 35% had some. Broader study findings: Among the nonresponders, some also had low normalized T-cell clonal expansion.

Profiling relied on immunoSEQ multiplex PCR, and the TCRdb table lists in-frame clones only, not all of them. The data contain fewer than 20,000 clones, about 88% of them singletons. There are a few counts of this clone. What it recognizes is unknown. Germline trimming cut 5 bases from V and 7 bases from J; bases unmatched to any gene: 8. Germline CDR1 SGHRS, CDR2 YFSETQ. This CDR3 is 13 amino acids long. Here the sequenced sample was CD4+ or CD8+ T cells sorted from blood, taken in a trial of the OX40 agonist ivuxolimab. The TCR was taken from an adult with an advanced solid tumor such as melanoma, head and neck, liver or kidney cancer. The rearrangement uses TRBV5-1 and TRBJ1-1; 7 nucleotides align to TRBD1. CDR3 region: CASSLSRDSEAFF. DNA of the CDR3: TGCGCCAGCAGTTTAAGCCGGGACAGTGAAGCTTTCTTT.